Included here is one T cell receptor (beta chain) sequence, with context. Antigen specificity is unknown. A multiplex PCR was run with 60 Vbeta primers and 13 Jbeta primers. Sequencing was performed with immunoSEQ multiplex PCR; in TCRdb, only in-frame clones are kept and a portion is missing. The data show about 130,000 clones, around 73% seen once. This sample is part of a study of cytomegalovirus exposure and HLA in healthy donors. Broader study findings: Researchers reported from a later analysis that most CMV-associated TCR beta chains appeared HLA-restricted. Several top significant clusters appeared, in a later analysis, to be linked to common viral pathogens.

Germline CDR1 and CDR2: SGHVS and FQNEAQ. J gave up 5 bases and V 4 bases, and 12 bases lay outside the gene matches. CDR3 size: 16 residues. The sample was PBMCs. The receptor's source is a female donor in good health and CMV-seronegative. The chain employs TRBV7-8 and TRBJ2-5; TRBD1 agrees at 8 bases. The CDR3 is CASSSPKGQDGETQYF. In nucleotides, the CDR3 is TGTGCCAGCAGCTCCCCGAAGGGACAGGACGGGGAGACCCAGTACTTC. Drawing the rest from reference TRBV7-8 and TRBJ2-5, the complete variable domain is GAGVSQSPRYKVAKRGQDVALRCDPISGHVSLFWYQQALGQGPEFLTYFQNEAQLDKSGLPSDRFFAERPEGSVSTLKIQRTQQEDSAVYLCASSSPKGQDGETQYFGPGTRLLVL.